This entry lists 10 T cell receptor beta chains sequenced from one sample in a study of blood T cell repertoires in COVID-19. Repertoires were generated with immunoSEQ multiplex PCR, while TCRdb's copy carries only in-frame clones and drops some. The table shows hundreds of thousands of clones, with about 89% occurring only once. The sample comprised peripheral blood. The receptors originated from a woman aged 55-70 years with COVID-19, enrolled during active disease.

The chain is built from TRBV19 and TRBJ1-2; D call uncertain. V lost 7 bases and J lost 0, with 12 bases in between. CDR3 size: 14 residues. Per germline, CDR1 LNHDA and CDR2 SQIVND (reference sequence). In DNA form, the CDR3 reads TGTGCCAGTAACCGGGCCGGGGCTAACTATGGCTACACCTTC. It is translated as CASNRAGANYGYTF.

This clone was counted a few times. The chain recombines TRBV5-1 with TRBJ1-1; the D gene is possibly TRBD1 (6 bases). Trimming took off 0 bases at V and 2 bases at J, with 11 bases between the two ends. CDR3 size: 15 residues. Germline V lookup: CDR1 SGHRS, CDR2 YFSETQ. CDR3 sequence: CASSLDEDRNTEAFF. In DNA, the CDR3 is TGCGCCAGCAGCTTGGACGAGGACAGAAACACTGAAGCTTTCTTT.

In regard to this clone: In the same sample, other DNA sequences code for this CDR3. This chain joins TRBV20-1 and TRBJ2-3, with D hard to call. Germline values: CDR1 DFQATT, CDR2 SNEGSKA (reference sequence). CDR3 length: 11 amino acids. V was trimmed by 5 bases and J by 0 bases, leaving 3 bases between them. This chain's CDR3 is CSALSTDTQYF. The CDR3, as DNA: TGCAGTGCTCTAAGCACAGATACGCAGTATTTT.

V and J are TRBV6-5 and TRBJ1-1; D not certain. The CDR3 has 14 residues. Germline V gene data show CDR1 as MNHEY and CDR2 as SVGAGI. V lost 2 bases and J 0 bases, leaving 7 bases between the germline ends. CDR3 amino acids: CASSYGQMNTEAFF. CDR3 nucleotides: TGTGCCAGCAGTTACGGTCAGATGAACACTGAAGCTTTCTTT.

This clone was detected once. The genes are TRBV5-1 and TRBJ1-4; 7 nucleotides agree with TRBD1. CDR1 SGHRS and CDR2 YFSETQ come from the germline V gene. Unmatched junction bases numbered 8, after V lost 0 bases and J lost 3 bases. This CDR3 contains 17 residues. CDR3 amino acids: CASSLALTGRPNEKLFF. For the CDR3, the DNA is TGCGCCAGCAGCTTGGCCCTGACAGGGAGGCCTAATGAAAAACTGTTTTTT.

The chain uses TRBV28 and TRBJ1-1; 7 bases align to TRBD1. CDR1 is MDHEN and CDR2 is SYDVKM in the germline V gene. V trimming: 7 bases; J trimming: 5 bases; junction bases outside the gene matches: 19. CDR3 length: 17 residues. The CDR3 sequence: CASIGYRGTGTGTEAFF. In DNA, the CDR3 is TGTGCCAGCATAGGGTACAGGGGTACGGGGACGGGGACTGAAGCTTTCTTT.

Only a few counts were recorded for this clone. The chain carries TRBV28 and TRBJ1-1, with a weak D call TRBD1 (5 bases). Between the trimmed V and J ends, which lost 6 bases and 0 bases, there was a span of 11 bases. In germline, CDR1 is MDHEN, CDR2 SYDVKM. The CDR3 length is 14 residues. CDR3 residues: CASRPGIMNTEAFF. In DNA form, the CDR3 reads TGTGCCAGCAGACCAGGGATAATGAACACTGAAGCTTTCTTT. Complete variable domain (other parts from reference TRBV28 and TRBJ1-1): DVKVTQSSRYLVKRTGEKVFLECVQDMDHENMFWYRQDPGLGLRLIYFSYDVKMKEKGDIPEGYSVSREKKERFSLILESASTNQTSMYLCASRPGIMNTEAFFGQGTRLTVV.

This clone was found once. This chain links TRBV5-1 with TRBJ1-1, with 12 bases aligning to TRBD1. CDR3 size: 15 residues. V gave up 3 bases and J gave up 5 bases; unmatched junction bases: 5. Looked up from germline, CDR1 is SGHRS and CDR2 is YFSETQ. The CDR3 DNA follows: TGCGCCAGCAGCTACTGGGACAGGGGGCAGACTGAAGCTTTCTTT. Translating gives CASSYWDRGQTEAFF. Full variable domain (missing parts from reference TRBV5-1 and TRBJ1-1): KAGVTQTPRYLIKTRGQQVTLSCSPISGHRSVSWYQQTPGQGLQFLFEYFSETQRNKGNFPGRFSGRQFSNSRSEMNVSTLELGDSALYLCASSYWDRGQTEAFFGQGTRLTVV.

The chain combines TRBV18 with TRBJ2-3, with D perhaps matching TRBD1 (5 bases). The ends were cut back, 6 bases at V and 2 bases at J, with 9 bases in the middle. CDR3 length equals 13 residues. Germline lookup yields CDR1 KGHSH and CDR2 LQKENI. The CDR3 nucleotides are TGTGCCAGCTCTGGGGCCGTCACAGATACGCAGTATTTT. This encodes CASSGAVTDTQYF. Looking up the rest from reference TRBV18 and TRBJ2-3 gives the full variable domain: NAGVMQNPRHLVRRRGQEARLRCSPMKGHSHVYWYRQLPEEGLKFMVYLQKENIIDESGMPKERFSAEFPKEGPSILRIQQVVRGDSAAYFCASSGAVTDTQYFGPGTRLTVL.

This clone is a singleton in its sample. The J gene is TRBJ1-5, the V gene TRBV5-1; 8 bases align to TRBD1. The CDR3 is 15 amino acids. The germline V gene encodes CDR1 SGHRS and CDR2 YFSETQ. Unmatched junction bases numbered 7, after V lost 1 base and J lost 7 bases. The CDR3 DNA is TGCGCCAGCAGCTTGACAGGGGGGGACGGGCAGCCCCAGCATTTT. It codes for CASSLTGGDGQPQHF.